This T cell receptor (beta chain) was found in a study of blood T cell repertoires in COVID-19. The CDR3 runs 16 residues. The V gene's germline CDR1 is MGHRA and CDR2 YSYEKL. V was shortened by 3 bases and J by 6 bases, with 20 bases between the two germline ends. The protocol was immunoSEQ multiplex PCR, while the TCRdb copy is restricted to in-frame clones and leaves out a portion. The data contain about 140,000 clones, 75% to 90% of them singletons. The clonotype was recovered from a woman over 75 with acute or convalescent COVID-19. The chain links TRBV4-1 to TRBJ1-2; no firm D call. What was sequenced was peripheral blood. The CDR3 sequence is CASSHPPGGFSHGYTF. The DNA of the CDR3 is TGCGCCAGCAGCCACCCCCCTGGAGGGTTTAGCCATGGCTACACCTTC.